These 20 T cell receptor beta chains share one sample of origin, sequenced in a study of CD8+ T cells in alopecia areata. The authors extracted RNA and reverse transcribed it into cDNA as the sequencing template. The protocol was immunoSEQ multiplex PCR, while the TCRdb copy is restricted to in-frame clones and leaves out a portion. The data hold 90,000 to 120,000 clones, with 65% to 85% observed a single time. The treatment denotes: oral pan-JAK inhibitor, 5-10 mg twice daily. The starting material was CD8+ T cells sorted from blood, obtained at week 24, from a patient treated with tofacitinib. The origin of the receptors is a human donor with alopecia areata.

The chain employs TRBV4-2 and TRBJ1-6; possible D gene TRBD1, 5 bases. V lost 4 bases and J 10 bases, leaving 20 bases between the germline ends. The CDR3 is 16 amino acids. CDR1 and CDR2 (germline): LGHNA, YNFKEQ. CDR3 sequence (DNA): TGTGCCAGCAGCCCCGAGGGAGGCTGGGAGGGGTCACCCCTCCACTTT. It encodes CASSPEGGWEGSPLHF.

The chain combines TRBV6-6 with TRBJ2-3; weak D call: TRBD1 (5 bases). This CDR3 spans 16 amino acids. The ends were cut back, 0 bases at V and 5 bases at J, with 15 bases in the middle. Germline V gene data show CDR1 as MNHNY and CDR2 as SVGAGI (reference sequence). For the CDR3, the DNA is TGTGCCAGCAGTTACTCGGCATCAACCCAGGGAGATACGCAGTATTTT. This gives the protein CASSYSASTQGDTQYF.

The chain employs TRBV7-9 and TRBJ2-7; no reliable D call. CDR3 length: 13 amino acids. Per germline, CDR1 SEHNR and CDR2 FQNEAQ (reference sequence). With 3 bases removed from V and 2 bases from J, the gap between germline ends came to 8 bases. CDR3 bases: TGTGCCAGCAGCTTGCCCACTGCCTACGAGCAGTACTTC. Protein product: CASSLPTAYEQYF.

The CDR3 nucleotides are TGTGCCAGTAGTATAGAAAGTCTCCCGGTCGGTGGCTACACCTTC. Translating it yields CASSIESLPVGGYTF. The chain employs TRBV19 and TRBJ1-2; unclear D gene. V lost 0 bases to trimming and J lost 7 bases, with 15 bases between them. CDR1 and CDR2 (germline): LNHDA, SQIVND (reference sequence). This CDR3 spans 15 amino acids.

This chain links TRBV12-5 with TRBJ1-5; tentative D call: TRBD1 (5 bases). This CDR3 contains 16 residues. The germline V gene has CDR1 LGHNT and CDR2 FRNRAP. V gave up 7 bases and J gave up 0 bases, with 16 bases separating them. Here the CDR3 reads CASASIGGNSNQPQHF. DNA of the CDR3: TGTGCTAGTGCCTCAATTGGGGGGAATAGCAATCAGCCCCAGCATTTT.

This clone was found a few times. The chain employs TRBV4-3 and TRBJ2-3; TRBD2 agrees at 10 bases. The CDR3 is 16 amino acids. J was trimmed by 1 base and V by 4 bases; bases with no gene match: 5. Germline V lookup: CDR1 LGHNA, CDR2 YSLEER. For the CDR3, the DNA is TGCGCCAGCAGCCGAAGCACTAGCGGGGGCACAGATACGCAGTATTTT. Translation gives CASSRSTSGGTDTQYF.

The V and J genes are TRBV7-9 and TRBJ2-1; D not resolved. Germline V gene lookup returns CDR1 SEHNR and CDR2 FQNEAQ (reference sequence). V dropped 5 bases and J dropped 9 bases, with 14 bases sitting between them. There are 13 residues in the CDR3. The CDR3 DNA reads as TGTGCCAGCAGCCCGAGCGAAGAGCTTGAGCAGTTCTTC. It translates to CASSPSEELEQFF.

This chain links TRBV19 with TRBJ1-5; no clear D. The CDR3 contains 16 residues. The germline gives CDR1 LNHDA, CDR2 SQIVND (reference sequence). Trimming left V 5 bases short and J 0 bases short, with 14 bases between. The CDR3 sequence is CASSVRGGDSNQPQHF. For the CDR3, the DNA is TGTGCCAGTAGTGTACGTGGTGGAGATAGCAATCAGCCCCAGCATTTT.

V is TRBV4-1 and J is TRBJ2-7, with D maybe TRBD2 (6 bases). Germline V gene data show CDR1 as MGHRA and CDR2 as YSYEKL. This CDR3 comprises 14 residues. Trimming left V 3 bases short and J 5 bases short, with 14 bases between. DNA of the CDR3: TGCGCCAGCAGCCAGACGACGGGAGACCACGAGCAGTACTTC. It is translated as CASSQTTGDHEQYF.

The chain carries TRBV28 and TRBJ2-1; 9 nucleotides agree with TRBD2. Trimming removed 6 bases from V and 8 bases from J; junction bases left unmatched: 11. Germline-derived CDR1 and CDR2 are MDHEN and SYDVKM. CDR3 size: 15 residues. CDR3 coding DNA: TGTGCCAGCAGACCTGGGACTAGCAAGGGGGATGAGCAGTTCTTC. It specifies CASRPGTSKGDEQFF.

The chain recombines TRBV7-9 with TRBJ1-2; the D is unclear. This CDR3 region has 12 residues. Germline-derived CDR1 and CDR2 are SEHNR and FQNEAQ (reference sequence). The V gene lost 5 bases and the J gene lost 8 bases, with 12 bases spanning the gap. This chain's CDR3 is CASSPPEGGYTF. CDR3 in DNA: TGTGCCAGCAGCCCCCCCGAGGGAGGCTACACCTTC.

The chain employs TRBV9 and TRBJ2-3, with D possibly TRBD1 on 6 matching bases. The CDR3 totals 14 residues. V lost 0 bases and J 6 bases, leaving 11 bases between the germline ends. Germline assignment: CDR1 SGDLS and CDR2 YYNGEE. Written as DNA, the CDR3 is TGTGCCAGCAGCGTAGGTGGGGGCGAGGATACGCAGTATTTT. This encodes CASSVGGGEDTQYF.

The chain combines TRBV7-9 with TRBJ2-1; maybe TRBD1 (6 bases). The ends were cut back, 1 base at V and 8 bases at J, with 18 bases in the middle. In germline, CDR1 is SEHNR, CDR2 FQNEAQ (reference sequence). There are 16 residues in the CDR3. The CDR3 DNA reads TGTGCCAGCAGCTTAGTTCCCGGGACATCAATGGATGAGCAGTTCTTC. This sequence encodes CASSLVPGTSMDEQFF.

The rearrangement uses TRBV5-1 and TRBJ2-7, with a weak D call TRBD1 (6 bases). The CDR3 has 15 amino acids. Trimming stripped 1 base from V and 3 bases from J, with 14 bases between. Germline lookup yields CDR1 SGHRS and CDR2 YFSETQ. CDR3 loop: CASSLSQGLLYEQYF. The CDR3 DNA follows: TGCGCCAGCAGCTTGAGCCAGGGGCTACTCTACGAGCAGTACTTC.

V gene TRBV6-5 combines with J gene TRBJ2-2; possible D gene TRBD2, 5 bases. Germline values: CDR1 MNHEY, CDR2 SVGAGI. V was trimmed by 0 bases and J by 8 bases, leaving 7 bases between them. This CDR3 is built from 13 residues. The CDR3 sequence is CASSYSREGELFF. The CDR3 DNA is TGTGCCAGCAGTTACTCGAGGGAAGGGGAGCTGTTTTTT.

The rearrangement links TRBV6-6 to TRBJ1-5; 7 positions agree with TRBD1. CDR1 is MNHNY and CDR2 is SVGAGI in the germline V gene (reference sequence). The CDR3 length is 15 residues. Trimming took 2 bases from V and 3 from J; bases not matched to a gene: 4. CDR3: CASSYLDRANQPQHF. CDR3 coding DNA: TGTGCCAGCAGTTACCTCGACAGGGCCAATCAGCCCCAGCATTTT.

The J gene is TRBJ2-5, the V gene TRBV7-8; either TRBD1 or TRBD2 may fit D (6 bases each). Trimming cost V 2 bases and J 4 bases, with 11 bases left between them. The V gene's germline CDR1 is SGHVS and CDR2 FQNEAQ. The CDR3 is 14 residues long. The CDR3 coding sequence is TGTGCCAGCAGCTTATGGGGGCGGGGAGAGACCCAGTACTTC. Residues: CASSLWGRGETQYF.

The count of this clone is one. CDR3 amino acids: CASSPPQPTGETQYF. CDR3 bases: TGTGCCAGCAGCCCCCCTCAGCCCACGGGAGAGACCCAGTACTTC. The V and J genes are TRBV11-2 and TRBJ2-5; no firm D call. CDR1 SGHAT and CDR2 FQNNGV come from the germline V gene. CDR3 length: 15 residues. Trimming removed 5 bases at V and 4 bases at J, with 17 bases between.

CDR3 nucleotide sequence: TGTGCCAGCAGCGTAGAAGAGGAGACCCAGTACTTC. It encodes CASSVEEETQYF. The chain carries TRBV9 and TRBJ2-5; unclear D gene. CDR1 and CDR2 from the germline V gene are SGDLS and YYNGEE. V lost 0 bases to trimming and J lost 5 bases, with 5 bases between them. This CDR3 is 12 amino acids long.

This chain links TRBV30 with TRBJ1-1; D is unclear. This CDR3 is 13 amino acids long. Germline CDR1 is GTSNPN and CDR2 is SVGIG (reference sequence). Trimming pared 3 bases from V and 0 bases from J, leaving 8 bases between. CDR3 DNA sequence: TGTGCCTGGAGGGACCTCATGAACACTGAAGCTTTCTTT. This gives the protein CAWRDLMNTEAFF.